This T cell receptor beta chain originates from a study of CD8 T cells in Susac syndrome. The CDR3 extends over 14 amino acids. With V trimmed by 6 bases and J by 5 bases, 7 bases remained unmatched. Germline V gene sequence: CDR1 SGHAT, CDR2 FQNNGV. Roughly 0.45 to 1 ug RNA was reverse transcribed with random hexamers. Multiplex immunoSEQ PCR targeted 54 Vbeta and 13 Jbeta TCR beta segments. TCRdb passed the immunoSEQ multiplex PCR reads through MiXCR, listing each CDR3 protein once. The table lists fewer than 150,000 distinct CDR3 sequences, more than 85% of them singletons, with 0.093% in the top ten. TCR beta sequences were obtained from blood CD8+ and CD4+ T cells. Relapsing-remitting disease, either stable or active, was present in the multiple sclerosis controls, who were treatment-naive patients. Both CD4+ and CD8+ T cells were negatively isolated, and TEMRA cells underwent FACS enrichment.

This chain connects TRBV11-2 to TRBJ2-5; 9 bases align to TRBD1. Sequenced input: CD4+ T cells from PBMCs. The TCR was taken from a human donor with multiple sclerosis. Here the CDR3 DNA reads TGTGCCAGCAGGAATGACAGGGGGATGGAGACCCAGTACTTC. This encodes CASRNDRGMETQYF.